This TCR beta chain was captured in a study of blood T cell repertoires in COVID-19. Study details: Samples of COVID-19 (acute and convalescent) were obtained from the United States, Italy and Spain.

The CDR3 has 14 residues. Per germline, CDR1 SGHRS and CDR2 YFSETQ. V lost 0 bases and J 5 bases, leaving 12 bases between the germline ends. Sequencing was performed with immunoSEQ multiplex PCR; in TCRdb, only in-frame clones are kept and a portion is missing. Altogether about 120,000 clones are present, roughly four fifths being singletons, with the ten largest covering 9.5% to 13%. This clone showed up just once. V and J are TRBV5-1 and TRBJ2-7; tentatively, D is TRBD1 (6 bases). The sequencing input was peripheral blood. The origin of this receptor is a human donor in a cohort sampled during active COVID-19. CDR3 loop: CASSLGQGSNEQYF. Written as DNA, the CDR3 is TGCGCCAGCAGCTTGGGGCAGGGGTCGAACGAGCAGTACTTC.